This T cell receptor (beta chain) derives from a study of vaccination effects on CD4 cells after COVID-19. Study-wide points: In healthy vaccinees, only 1 of 255 vaccine-induced clones cross-reacted with common cold coronaviruses. Researchers reported few convalescent patients and no early post-infection timepoints in the study.

Pools of viral peptides were used by the ViraFEST assay to expand antigen-specific CD4+ T cells ahead of sequencing. Culture proceeded for approximately 9 days, and CD4+ T cells were then isolated. Participants each got two BNT162b2 or mRNA-1273 vaccine doses. Having tested negative for nucleocapsid antibodies, the vaccine recipients showed no prior SARS-CoV-2 infection. Profiled with immunoSEQ multiplex PCR; TCRdb holds only in-frame clones, not every one. The sample consists of 25,000 to 30,000 clones, 60% to 75% of them appearing once. On this clone: Its antigen is currently unknown.

V was shortened by 3 bases and J by 5 bases, with 19 bases between the two germline ends. The CDR3 contains 16 residues. Germline CDR1 reads LNHDA; CDR2 reads SQIVND (reference sequence). The material was CD4+ T cells from PBMCs cultured with HCoV-OC43 spike peptides, obtained after COVID-19 vaccination. Specified subset: HCoV-OC43 spike overlapping peptide pool stimulation. The V gene is TRBV19, the J gene TRBJ2-5; D may match TRBD1 or TRBD2 (5 bases each). This clonotype was obtained from a human donor who received a COVID-19 vaccine. CDR3 nucleotide sequence: TGTGCCAGTAGTATTTCTTCCCCGGGGCTGTCGGAGACCCAGTACTTC. Protein: CASSISSPGLSETQYF.